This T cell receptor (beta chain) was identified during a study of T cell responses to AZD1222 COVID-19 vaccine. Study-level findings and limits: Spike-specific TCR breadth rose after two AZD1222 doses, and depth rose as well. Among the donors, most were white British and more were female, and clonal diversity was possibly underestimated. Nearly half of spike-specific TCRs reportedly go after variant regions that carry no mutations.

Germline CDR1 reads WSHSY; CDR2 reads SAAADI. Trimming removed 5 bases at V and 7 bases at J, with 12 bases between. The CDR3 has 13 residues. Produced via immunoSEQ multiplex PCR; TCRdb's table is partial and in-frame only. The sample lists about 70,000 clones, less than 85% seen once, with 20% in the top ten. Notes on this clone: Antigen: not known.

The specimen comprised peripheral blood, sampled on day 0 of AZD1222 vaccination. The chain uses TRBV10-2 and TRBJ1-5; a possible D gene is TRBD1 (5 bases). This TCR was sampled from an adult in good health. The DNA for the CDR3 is TGCGCCAGCAGTCGGGGCAGCGGGCAGCCCCAGCATTTT. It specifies CASSRGSGQPQHF.